The next 15 T cell receptor beta chains were all read from a single sample in a study of CD8 T cells in ankylosing spondylitis. Using its own MiXCR run on the 5' RACE reads, TCRdb lists one record per CDR3 protein. The sample contains under 85,000 distinct CDR3 sequences, under 5.5% of which appear only once. The sequenced material came from blood, either unsorted or a sorted T cell fraction (not recorded which). The receptor source for this set is a male donor with ankylosing spondylitis or in good health (not recorded which).

This clonotype is labeled as medium-sized (0.01 to 0.1%). The rearrangement joins TRBV7-3 to TRBJ2-3; D gene uncertain. V shed 2 bases and J shed 6 bases, with 9 bases lying between them. The CDR3 contains 13 residues. Germline-derived CDR1 and CDR2 are SGHTA and FQGTGA. The CDR3 nucleotides are TGTGCCAGCAGCTTAGGGCCCGGGGATACGCAGTATTTT. Translated, it gives CASSLGPGDTQYF.

This clonotype showed up many times. The chain joins TRBV6-1 to TRBJ1-1; 12 bases agree with TRBD1. The germline CDR1 and CDR2 sequences are MNHNS and SASEGT. The V segment lost 3 bases and the J segment 8 bases; nucleotides outside the gene matches: 7. The CDR3 extends over 15 amino acids. CDR3 bases: TGTGCCAGCAGTGAGGGACAGGGGGCTTTCGCCGAAGCTTTCTTT. Residues: CASSEGQGAFAEAFF.

Ten or more counts support this clonotype. The chain couples TRBV7-2 to TRBJ2-1; no clear D gene. The CDR3 sequence is 16 residues long. Germline CDR1 reads SGHTA; CDR2 reads FQGNSA. The germline V and J ends were trimmed by 1 base and 0 bases, with 10 bases remaining between them. The DNA of the CDR3 is TGTGCCAGCAGCTTAGATAGCAGCCTCTCCTACAATGAGCAGTTCTTC. Translated, it gives CASSLDSSLSYNEQFF.

In its sample, this clonotype was seen many times. The gene calls are TRBV9 and TRBJ2-3; 7 bases map to TRBD2. The length of the CDR3 is 15 residues. Germline V gene data show CDR1 as SGDLS and CDR2 as YYNGEE. V trimming: 3 bases; J trimming: 0 bases; junction bases outside the gene matches: 4. The CDR3 sequence is CASSARDYSTDTQYF. The CDR3 bases are TGTGCCAGCAGCGCTAGGGACTATAGCACAGATACGCAGTATTTT.

This clonotype was counted ten times or more. The V and J genes are TRBV10-3 and TRBJ2-3, with D hard to call. Deletions cut 10 bases from V and 0 bases from J, with 11 bases between. The CDR3 contains 13 residues. The germline V gene encodes CDR1 ENHRY and CDR2 SYGVKD. The CDR3 spells CATTHPSTDTQYF. The CDR3 region has the DNA TGTGCCACCACCCACCCCAGCACAGATACGCAGTATTTT.

As regards this clonotype: An end of the junction differs from the germline gene, which may be a read error. The CDR3 protein is CASITLAINTEELFF. In DNA form, the CDR3 reads TGTGCCAGCATAACTCTAGCTATAAACACCGAGGAGCTGTTTTTT. This chain connects TRBV12-3 or TRBV12-4 to TRBJ2-2; D may be TRBD2 (5 bases). The CDR3 length is 15 residues.

This clonotype was seen ten or more times. The rearrangement joins TRBV24-1 to TRBJ2-2; either TRBD1 or TRBD2 may fit D (5 bases each). Germline CDR1 KGHDR, CDR2 SFDVKD. Trimming took 7 bases from V and 0 from J, leaving 8 bases between them. This CDR3 is built from 14 residues. The CDR3 region is CATRSGPNTGELFF. CDR3 nucleotides: TGTGCCACCAGATCGGGGCCGAACACCGGGGAGCTGTTTTTT.

This clonotype was detected many times. The CDR3 region has the DNA TGTGCCAGCAGTCGCCCGCCCAGGGGCGACCACGAGCAGTACTTC. Its translation is CASSRPPRGDHEQYF. This chain links TRBV28 with TRBJ2-7; D perhaps matches TRBD1 (6 bases). V was pared by 5 bases and J by 5 bases, with 19 bases between. CDR3 length: 15 amino acids. From germline, CDR1 is MDHEN and CDR2 SYDVKM.

This clonotype was recorded at least ten times. The V call is TRBV4-1, the J call TRBJ1-2; D remains ambiguous. CDR3 size: 16 residues. The V and J ends lost 2 bases and 0 bases respectively, with 13 bases between them. Per the germline V gene, CDR1 is MGHRA and CDR2 is YSYEKL. The DNA of the CDR3 is TGCGCCAGCAGCCAACTCGTGGGGAGAGCTAACTATGGCTACACCTTC. Its translation: CASSQLVGRANYGYTF.

This clonotype was seen many times. The V and J genes are TRBV29-1 and TRBJ2-6; D uncertain. Germline values: CDR1 SQVTM, CDR2 ANQGSEA. The germline V and J ends were trimmed by 7 bases and 0 bases, with 16 bases remaining between them. The CDR3 is made up of 16 amino acids. The chain's CDR3 is CSARVYQISGANVLTF. In nucleotides, the CDR3 is TGCAGCGCCCGGGTGTACCAAATCTCTGGGGCCAACGTCCTGACTTTC.

In this sample, this clonotype turned up many times. The chain joins TRBV24-1 to TRBJ2-5; D may be TRBD1 (6 bases). V gave up 2 bases and J gave up 6 bases, with 12 bases separating them. The CDR3 length is 14 residues. Germline-derived CDR1 and CDR2 are KGHDR and SFDVKD. The CDR3 reads CATSDSNREKTQYF. In DNA, the CDR3 is TGTGCCACCAGTGATTCGAACAGGGAAAAGACCCAGTACTTC.

This clonotype was picked up many times. The genes are TRBV18 and TRBJ2-7; D is tentatively TRBD1 or TRBD2 (6 bases each). The CDR3 covers 15 residues. V was cut by 1 base and J by 1 base, with 11 bases left in between. Germline V gives CDR1 KGHSH, CDR2 LQKENI. The CDR3 reads CASSPQGGNSYEQYF. The CDR3 DNA sequence: TGTGCCAGCTCACCACAGGGGGGCAATTCCTACGAGCAGTACTTC.

This clonotype was seen repeatedly, ten times or more. J is TRBJ2-3 and V is TRBV20-1; D remains ambiguous. V was trimmed by 5 bases and J by 0 bases, leaving 9 bases between them. Germline V gives CDR1 DFQATT, CDR2 SNEGSKA (reference sequence). CDR3 size: 13 residues. CDR3 sequence (DNA): TGCAGTGCTGGCCCATATAGCACAGATACGCAGTATTTT. Translating gives CSAGPYSTDTQYF.

This clonotype was observed a few times. The chain links TRBV7-2 to TRBJ1-5; 7 bases agree with TRBD1. The CDR3 totals 16 residues. J gave up 7 bases and V 1 base, and 10 bases lay outside the gene matches. From germline, CDR1 is SGHTA and CDR2 FQGNSA. The CDR3 loop reads CASSLVQGFPGQPQHF. CDR3 bases: TGTGCCAGCAGCTTAGTACAGGGGTTCCCGGGACAGCCCCAGCATTTT.

This clonotype was counted at least ten times. The chain joins TRBV28 to TRBJ2-7, with 9 nucleotides matching TRBD1. V trimming: 3 bases; J trimming: 6 bases; junction bases outside the gene matches: 6. The CDR3 runs 14 residues. Germline CDR1 MDHEN, CDR2 SYDVKM. CDR3 loop: CASSLPGQGPEQYF. The CDR3 nucleotides are TGTGCCAGCAGTTTGCCGGGACAGGGTCCCGAGCAGTACTTC.